A selection of T cell receptor beta chains follows, all from one sample in a study of CD8+CD57+ T cells in acquired aplastic anemia. TCRdb analysed the reads with MiXCR anew, one entry per CDR3 protein. This table has about 250,000 distinct CDR3 sequences, approximately 45% appearing once. Sequenced sample: sorted CD4+, CD8+, or CD8+CD57+ T cells (not recorded which) from PBMCs. Every receptor here comes from a human donor with aplastic anemia. Both conserved end residues are part of each CDR3. The D gene is left open where the match is weak. Part of the rows lack a size; the others show once, few, many or a class for expanded clones.

length: 14; D: TRBD2; J: TRBJ2-7; size: -; V: TRBV4-1; DNA: TGCGCCAGCAGCCGTGGACTAGTTGCCTACGAGCAGTACTTC; CDR3: CASSRGLVAYEQYF
length: 16; D: TRBD1; J: TRBJ2-2; size: many; V: TRBV20-1; DNA: TGCAGTGCTAGAGACGACGGACAGGGAGAGTCCGGGGAGCTGTTTTTT; CDR3: CSARDDGQGESGELFF
length: 13; D: -; J: TRBJ1-1; size: -; V: TRBV24-1; DNA: TGTGCCACCAGTGACCGGGGGGGAACTGAAGCTTTCTTT; CDR3: CATSDRGGTEAFF
length: 15; D: TRBD2; J: TRBJ2-5; size: -; V: TRBV7-9; DNA: TGTGCCAGCAGCCAGAGCGGGGGGGCCACAGAGACCCAGTACTTC; CDR3: CASSQSGGATETQYF
length: 13; D: -; J: TRBJ2-7; size: many; V: TRBV28; DNA: TGTGCCAGCAGTTTTCACAGCATCTACGAGCAGTACTTC; CDR3: CASSFHSIYEQYF
length: 16; D: TRBD2; J: TRBJ2-5; size: -; V: TRBV19; DNA: TGTGCCAGTAGTAAGCTCGCTAGCGGGGAAATCGGGACCCAGTACTTC; CDR3: CASSKLASGEIGTQYF
length: 16; D: TRBD1; J: TRBJ1-1; size: -; V: TRBV7-2; DNA: TGTGCCAGCAGCTCCACCGGGACAGGGGACAACACTGAAGCTTTCTTT; CDR3: CASSSTGTGDNTEAFF
length: 15; D: TRBD1; J: TRBJ1-6; size: many; V: TRBV14; DNA: TGTGCCAGCAGCTCTGCAAGGGGCAGGGGGTCACCCCTCCACTTT; CDR3: CASSSARGRGSPLHF
length: 16; D: TRBD1; J: TRBJ2-1; size: -; V: TRBV29-1; DNA: TGCAGCGTTGAAGCCCCAAACAGGGGGCACTACAATGAGCAGTTCTTC; CDR3: CSVEAPNRGHYNEQFF
length: 13; D: -; J: TRBJ2-2; size: -; V: TRBV24-1; DNA: TGTGCCACCAGTGATCAGGTGAACGGGGAGCTGTTTTTT; CDR3: CATSDQVNGELFF
length: 16; D: -; J: TRBJ1-5; size: many; V: TRBV7-9; DNA: TGTGCCAGCAGCTTATCGTCCAGGGAGAGGGGTCAGCCCCAGCATTTT; CDR3: CASSLSSRERGQPQHF
length: 17; D: TRBD1; J: TRBJ2-5; size: -; V: TRBV5-1; DNA: TGCGCCAGCAGCTTCGCCGGGACAGGGGGCGTGGGAGAGACCCAGTACTTC; CDR3: CASSFAGTGGVGETQYF
length: 11; D: TRBD2; J: TRBJ2-3; size: few; V: TRBV19; DNA: TGTGCCAGTAGTACTCCGGGAGGCTACTATTTT; CDR3: CASSTPGGYYF
length: 20; D: TRBD2; J: TRBJ2-7; size: many; V: TRBV20-1; DNA: TGCAGTGCTAGAGTTTGGGTCCGGGGATTGGCGGGAGCTGATTCCTACGAGCAGTACTTC; CDR3: CSARVWVRGLAGADSYEQYF
length: 12; D: -; J: TRBJ2-3; size: once; V: TRBV5-1; DNA: TGCGCCAGCAGCCAGAGAGGTTTTACGCAGTATTTT; CDR3: CASSQRGFTQYF
length: 13; D: -; J: TRBJ2-2; size: -; V: TRBV24-1; DNA: TGTGCCACCAGTGGCAGGAACACCGGGGAGCTGTTTTTT; CDR3: CATSGRNTGELFF
length: 14; D: -; J: TRBJ2-7; size: -; V: TRBV29-1; DNA: TGCAGCGTTCAGGGACGGGTCCCGGCTGGTGAGCAGTACTTC; CDR3: CSVQGRVPAGEQYF
length: 15; D: -; J: TRBJ1-5; size: -; V: TRBV13; DNA: TGTGCCAGCAGCGTAGCGCCACAGGGCAGGCAGCCCCAGCATTTT; CDR3: CASSVAPQGRQPQHF
length: 16; D: -; J: TRBJ1-2; size: many; V: TRBV7-8; DNA: TGTGCCAGCAGCTTCCCCCCAACCGGGTCCCACTATGGCTACACCTTC; CDR3: CASSFPPTGSHYGYTF
length: 17; D: TRBD2; J: TRBJ2-1; size: -; V: TRBV15; DNA: TGTGCCACCAGCAGAGCCGGTTCAGCGGGAGGGCCTAATGAGCAGTTCTTC; CDR3: CATSRAGSAGGPNEQFF
length: 15; D: TRBD2; J: TRBJ2-1; size: -; V: TRBV25-1; DNA: TGTGCCAGCAGTGAGGCGCTAGCGGGATACAATGAGCAGTTCTTC; CDR3: CASSEALAGYNEQFF
length: 16; D: TRBD2; J: TRBJ2-3; size: many; V: TRBV12-3/TRBV12-4; DNA: TGTGCCAGCAGTTTACGGTTTCGACTAGCCGGAGATACGCAGTATTTT; CDR3: CASSLRFRLAGDTQYF
length: 14; D: TRBD1; J: TRBJ1-2; size: few; V: TRBV7-2; DNA: TGTGCCAGCACCGAGGCAGGGGGCGGCTATGGCTACACCTTC; CDR3: CASTEAGGGYGYTF
length: 12; D: -; J: TRBJ1-2; size: once; V: TRBV20-1; DNA: TGCAGTGCTAGAGATCTCGGCTATGGCTACACCTTC; CDR3: CSARDLGYGYTF
length: 13; D: -; J: TRBJ2-1; size: many; V: TRBV24-1; DNA: TGTGCCACCAGTGATTTATCGATCAATGAGCAGTTCTTC; CDR3: CATSDLSINEQFF
length: 14; D: TRBD2; J: TRBJ2-3; size: -; V: TRBV20-1; DNA: TGCAGTGCTAGCCTAGCGGGGGGGCGGGATACGCAGTATTTT; CDR3: CSASLAGGRDTQYF
length: 15; D: -; J: TRBJ1-4; size: few; V: TRBV27; DNA: TGTGCCAGCAGTTATTCGCGGCAAGCGAGGGAAAAACTGTTTTTT; CDR3: CASSYSRQAREKLFF
length: 15; D: TRBD1; J: TRBJ2-1; size: many; V: TRBV9; DNA: TGTGCCAGCAGCACATCCGGGACAGAAGACAATGAGCAGTTCTTC; CDR3: CASSTSGTEDNEQFF
length: 12; D: -; J: TRBJ2-1; size: few; V: TRBV27; DNA: TGTGCCAGCAGTGGGGGTGCTGATGAGCAGTTCTTC; CDR3: CASSGGADEQFF
length: 19; D: TRBD2; J: TRBJ2-3; size: few; V: TRBV5-4; DNA: TGTGCCAGCAGCCCGACTAGCGGGGGAAAAAAAACGGAATCAGATACGCAGTATTTT; CDR3: CASSPTSGGKKTESDTQYF
length: 13; D: -; J: TRBJ1-3; size: -; V: TRBV11-2; DNA: TGTGCCAGCAGCTTGAGTCCTGGAAACACCATATATTTT; CDR3: CASSLSPGNTIYF
length: 13; D: -; J: TRBJ2-7; size: -; V: TRBV7-9; DNA: TGTGCCAGCAGTTCCTTCAGCTCCTACGAGCAGTACTTC; CDR3: CASSSFSSYEQYF
length: 17; D: TRBD2; J: TRBJ2-5; size: -; V: TRBV6-5; DNA: TGTGCCAGCAGTTACTCAGACCGCGGGGGGCCGCAAGAGACCCAGTACTTC; CDR3: CASSYSDRGGPQETQYF
length: 14; D: -; J: TRBJ2-1; size: many; V: TRBV12-3/TRBV12-4; DNA: TGTGCCAGCAGTTTCGGAATAGTCATGAATGAGCAGTTCTTC; CDR3: CASSFGIVMNEQFF
length: 14; D: -; J: TRBJ2-3; size: -; V: TRBV10-3; DNA: TGTGCCATCAGTGAGTCGGGGGATCTGAATACGCAGTATTTT; CDR3: CAISESGDLNTQYF
length: 16; D: -; J: TRBJ1-2; size: many; V: TRBV4-3; DNA: TGCGCCAGCAGCCAGGACACAGGTCGAACGGGCTATGGCTACACCTTC; CDR3: CASSQDTGRTGYGYTF
length: 15; D: -; J: TRBJ1-1; size: once; V: TRBV7-2; DNA: TGTGCCAGCAGCTCCAAGGGACCCGAGGGCACTGAAGCTTTCTTT; CDR3: CASSSKGPEGTEAFF
length: 14; D: -; J: TRBJ2-5; size: -; V: TRBV24-1; DNA: TGTGCCACCAGTGATTTGGGAGGGTTGGAGACCCAGTACTTC; CDR3: CATSDLGGLETQYF
length: 15; D: -; J: TRBJ2-7; size: few; V: TRBV7-2; DNA: TGTGCCAGCATCCCTAGTTCAGGGGGGTCCTACGAGCAGTACTTC; CDR3: CASIPSSGGSYEQYF
length: 16; D: -; J: TRBJ1-1; size: -; V: TRBV6-5; DNA: TGTGCCAACAGCCTTACCGTGACAGCGTTGAACACTGAAGCTTTCTTT; CDR3: CANSLTVTALNTEAFF
length: 13; D: -; J: TRBJ2-3; size: -; V: TRBV29-1; DNA: TGCAGCGTAGTGTGGGGCAGCACAGATACGCAGTATTTT; CDR3: CSVVWGSTDTQYF